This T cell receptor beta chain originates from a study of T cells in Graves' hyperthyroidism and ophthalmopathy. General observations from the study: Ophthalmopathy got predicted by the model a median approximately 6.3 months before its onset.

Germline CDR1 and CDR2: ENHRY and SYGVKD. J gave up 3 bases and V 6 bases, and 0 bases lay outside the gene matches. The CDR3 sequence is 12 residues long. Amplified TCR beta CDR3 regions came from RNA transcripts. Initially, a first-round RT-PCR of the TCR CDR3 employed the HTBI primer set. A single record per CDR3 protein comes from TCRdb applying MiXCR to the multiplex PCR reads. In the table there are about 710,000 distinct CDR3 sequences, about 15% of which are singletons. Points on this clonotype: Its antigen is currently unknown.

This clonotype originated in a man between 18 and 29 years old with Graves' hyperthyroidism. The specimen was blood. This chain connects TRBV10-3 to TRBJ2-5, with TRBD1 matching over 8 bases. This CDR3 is CAIRDREETQYF. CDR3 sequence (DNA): TGTGCCATCAGGGACAGGGAAGAGACCCAGTACTTC.